The 16 T cell receptor beta chains in this list originate from one sample, sequenced in a study of blood T cell repertoires in COVID-19. TCRdb's table, derived via immunoSEQ multiplex PCR, lists solely in-frame clones and lacks some. The sample records 35,000 to 40,000 clones, 80% being singletons. Sequenced input: peripheral blood. The receptors shown here come from a man older than 75 with active or convalescent COVID-19.

The J gene is TRBJ1-1, the V gene TRBV14; the match to TRBD1 covers 7 bases. Per the germline V gene, CDR1 is SGHDN and CDR2 is FVKESK. V dropped 5 bases and J dropped 2; count of bases not matched to a gene: 8. This CDR3 is built from 15 residues. CDR3 in amino acids: CASSDPYRGNTEAFF. In nucleotides, the CDR3 is TGTGCCAGCAGCGATCCATACAGGGGAAACACTGAAGCTTTCTTT.

This chain uses TRBV5-1 with TRBJ1-1; TRBD1 aligns across 7 bases. Trimming removed 1 base from V and 4 bases from J; junction bases left unmatched: 4. The CDR3 contains 14 residues. Germline CDR1 SGHRS, CDR2 YFSETQ. The DNA of the CDR3 is TGCGCCAGCAGCTTGTCCGGGACAGTCACTGAAGCTTTCTTT. This sequence encodes CASSLSGTVTEAFF.

Only a few counts were recorded for this clone. CDR3 amino acids: CASSSLLRGQGYGYTF. The CDR3 DNA follows: TGTGCCAGCAGCTCTCTACTCCGGGGACAGGGCTATGGCTACACCTTC. The J gene is TRBJ1-2, the V gene TRBV27, with 9 bases fitting TRBD1. Germline trimming cut 6 bases from V and 4 bases from J; bases unmatched to any gene: 12. This CDR3 region has 16 residues. Germline V gene lookup returns CDR1 MNHEY and CDR2 SMNVEV (reference sequence).

The J gene is TRBJ1-3, the V gene TRBV7-8; D possibly corresponds to TRBD1 (5 bases). The CDR3 runs to 13 residues. V gave up 6 bases and J gave up 0 bases, with 6 bases separating them. Germline values: CDR1 SGHVS, CDR2 FQNEAQ. CDR3 residues: CASRQDSGNTIYF. Here the CDR3 DNA reads TGTGCCAGCAGACAGGACTCTGGAAACACCATATATTTT.

The V gene is TRBV4-1, the J gene TRBJ2-1; 8 nucleotides match TRBD2. The CDR3 has 15 amino acids. CDR1 MGHRA and CDR2 YSYEKL come from the germline V gene. V dropped 4 bases and J dropped 2; count of bases not matched to a gene: 4. The CDR3 coding sequence is TGCGCCAGCAGCCTCGACGGGGGGGCCTACAATGAGCAGTTCTTC. Its protein is CASSLDGGAYNEQFF.

The J gene is TRBJ1-2, the V gene TRBV2; a weak D match, TRBD1 (6 bases). In germline, CDR1 is SNHLY, CDR2 FYNNEI. The CDR3 is 14 residues long. With 0 bases removed from V and 7 bases from J, the gap between germline ends came to 12 bases. The CDR3 nucleotides read TGTGCCAGCAGTGAAGCGCAGGGGTCGAGTGGCTACACCTTC. This gives the protein CASSEAQGSSGYTF.

CDR3 amino acids: CASSLVPHSQETQYF. In nucleotides, the CDR3 is TGTGCCAGCAGCTTAGTCCCGCACAGTCAAGAGACCCAGTACTTC. The chain combines TRBV11-2 with TRBJ2-5, with D hard to call. Germline loops: CDR1 SGHAT, CDR2 FQNNGV. V shed 1 base and J shed 2 bases, with 11 bases lying between them. This CDR3 contains 15 residues.

This clone showed up just once. V gene TRBV28 combines with J gene TRBJ2-1, with a tentative D call TRBD2 (5 bases). From germline, CDR1 is MDHEN and CDR2 SYDVKM. The CDR3 consists of 12 residues. V was cut by 8 bases and J by 5 bases, with 10 bases left in between. The CDR3 DNA reads TGTGCCAGCGGCTCGGGGAACAATGAGCAGTTCTTC. Protein: CASGSGNNEQFF.

The rearrangement links TRBV29-1 to TRBJ1-3, with a tentative D call TRBD1 (5 bases). V was clipped by 3 bases and J by 4 bases, with 13 bases between them. Germline V gene lookup returns CDR1 SQVTM and CDR2 ANQGSEA. The CDR3 is 14 amino acids. The CDR3 DNA follows: TGCAGCGTTGAGTATCCAGGGAGGGGAAACACCATATATTTT. The encoded protein is CSVEYPGRGNTIYF. Looking up the rest from reference TRBV29-1 and TRBJ1-3 gives the full variable domain: SAVISQKPSRDICQRGTSLTIQCQVDSQVTMMFWYRQQPGQSLTLIATANQGSEATYESGFVIDKFPISRPNLTFSTLTVSNMSPEDSSIYLCSVEYPGRGNTIYFGEGSWLTVV.

This rearrangement joins TRBV6-5 to TRBJ2-6; perhaps TRBD1 as D (6 bases). Trimming removed 4 bases at V and 1 base at J, with 8 bases between. The CDR3 is 15 amino acids. In germline, CDR1 is MNHEY, CDR2 SVGAGI. CDR3 DNA sequence: TGTGCCAGCAGTTCACAGGGTTCTGGGGCCAACGTCCTGACTTTC. Amino acids: CASSSQGSGANVLTF.

The chain links TRBV3-1 (or the pseudogene TRBV3-2) to TRBJ1-4; a possible D gene is TRBD1 (5 bases). CDR3 size: 18 residues. Trimming took off 0 bases at V and 0 bases at J, with 14 bases between the two ends. Germline CDR1 is LGHDT and CDR2 is YNNKEL (reference sequence). CDR3 loop: CASSQDGGTTSTNEKLFF. The CDR3, as DNA: TGTGCCAGCAGCCAAGATGGCGGGACCACTTCAACTAATGAAAAACTGTTTTTT.

The chain carries TRBV7-9 and TRBJ2-5; D perhaps matches TRBD2 (6 bases). V lost 5 bases and J 2 bases, leaving 12 bases between the germline ends. The CDR3 sequence is 14 residues long. CDR1 and CDR2 (germline): SEHNR, FQNEAQ (reference sequence). CDR3 protein: CASSTSGRQETQYF. DNA of the CDR3: TGTGCCAGCAGCACCTCAGGGAGGCAAGAGACCCAGTACTTC.

The V gene is TRBV27, the J gene TRBJ1-2, with 7 bases fitting TRBD1. Germline V gene lookup returns CDR1 MNHEY and CDR2 SMNVEV (reference sequence). The CDR3 covers 13 residues. V lost 2 bases to trimming and J lost 7 bases; unmatched junction nucleotides: 4. The chain's CDR3 is CASSLDRAGGYTF. CDR3 bases: TGTGCCAGCAGTTTAGACAGGGCTGGTGGCTACACCTTC.

The CDR3 sequence is CASTAPGNTEAFF. CDR3 bases: TGTGCCAGTACAGCACCGGGAAACACTGAAGCTTTCTTT. V and J are TRBV19 and TRBJ1-1; unclear D gene. Trimming left V 7 bases short and J 2 bases short, with 11 bases between. Germline V gene sequence: CDR1 LNHDA, CDR2 SQIVND (reference sequence). CDR3 length: 13 residues.

This clone was detected only a few times. The chain is built from TRBV5-8 and TRBJ2-3; 7 nucleotides match TRBD1. Unmatched junction bases numbered 7, after V lost 4 bases and J lost 5 bases. The CDR3 extends over 14 amino acids. CDR1 and CDR2 (germline): SGHTS, YDEGEE. CDR3 in amino acids: CASSGTGVRDTQYF. The CDR3 DNA is TGTGCCAGCAGCGGCACAGGGGTGCGAGATACGCAGTATTTT.

The CDR3 loop reads CASSLAATALYGYTF. Here the CDR3 DNA reads TGTGCCAGCAGCTTGGCGGCGACAGCGCTTTATGGCTACACCTTC. V usage is TRBV5-4 and J usage is TRBJ1-2; D possibly corresponds to TRBD1 (5 bases). This CDR3 has 15 amino acids. The germline V and J ends were trimmed by 0 bases and 5 bases, with 14 bases remaining between them. In germline, CDR1 is SGHNT, CDR2 YYREEE (reference sequence). Supplemented by reference TRBV5-4 and TRBJ1-2, the full variable domain reads ETGVTQSPTHLIKTRGQQVTLRCSSQSGHNTVSWYQQALGQGPQFIFQYYREEENGRGNFPPRFSGLQFPNYSSELNVNALELDDSALYLCASSLAATALYGYTFGSGTRLTVV.